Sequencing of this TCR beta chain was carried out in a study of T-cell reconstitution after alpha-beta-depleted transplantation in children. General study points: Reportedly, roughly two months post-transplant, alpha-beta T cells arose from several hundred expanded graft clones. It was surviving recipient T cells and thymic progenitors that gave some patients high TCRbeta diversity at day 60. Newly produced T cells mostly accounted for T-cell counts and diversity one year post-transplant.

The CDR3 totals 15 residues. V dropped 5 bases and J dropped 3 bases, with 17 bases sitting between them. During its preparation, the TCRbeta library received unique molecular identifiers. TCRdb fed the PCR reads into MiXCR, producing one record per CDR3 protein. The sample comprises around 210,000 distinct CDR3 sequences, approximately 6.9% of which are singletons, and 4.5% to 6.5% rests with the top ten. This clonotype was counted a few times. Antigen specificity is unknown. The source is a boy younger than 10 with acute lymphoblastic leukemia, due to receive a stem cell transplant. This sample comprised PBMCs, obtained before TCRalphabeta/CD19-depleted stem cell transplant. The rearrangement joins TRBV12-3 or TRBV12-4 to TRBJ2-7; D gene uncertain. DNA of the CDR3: TGTGCCAGCAGTCTCGACACCTTAGAACGCTACGAGCAGTACTTC. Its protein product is CASSLDTLERYEQYF.